The source of this TCR beta chain is a study of OX40 agonist ivuxolimab in advanced cancers. Overall study context: In this cohort, patients received ivuxolimab, an agonistic anti-OX40 (CD134) antibody.

The CDR3 is made up of 16 amino acids. Germline CDR1 LNHDA, CDR2 SQIVND (reference sequence). Trimming left V 5 bases short and J 0 bases short, with 15 bases between. Here immunoSEQ multiplex PCR was the method, and the copy in TCRdb shows in-frame clones only, minus some. The sample consists of about 68,000 clones, about 83% of them appearing once. The clonotype originates from an adult with an advanced solid tumor such as melanoma, head and neck, liver or kidney cancer. The chain couples TRBV19 to TRBJ2-3; D ambiguous. The specimen was CD4+ or CD8+ T cells sorted from blood, collected in a trial of the OX40 agonist ivuxolimab. The DNA for the CDR3 is TGTGCCAGTAGTCGGGCCCATCAAATGAGCACAGATACGCAGTATTTT. Protein sequence: CASSRAHQMSTDTQYF.